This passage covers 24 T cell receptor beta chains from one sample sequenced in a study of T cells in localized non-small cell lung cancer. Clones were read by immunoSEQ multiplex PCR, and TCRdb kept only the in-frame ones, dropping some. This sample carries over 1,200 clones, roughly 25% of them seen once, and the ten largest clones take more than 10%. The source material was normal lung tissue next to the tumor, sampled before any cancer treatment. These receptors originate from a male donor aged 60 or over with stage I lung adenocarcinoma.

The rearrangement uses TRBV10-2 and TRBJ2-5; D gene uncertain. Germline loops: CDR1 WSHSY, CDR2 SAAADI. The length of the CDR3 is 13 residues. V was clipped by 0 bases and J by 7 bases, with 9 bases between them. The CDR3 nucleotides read TGCGCCAGCAGTGAGTCAGGGCAGTGGACCCAGTACTTC. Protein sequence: CASSESGQWTQYF.

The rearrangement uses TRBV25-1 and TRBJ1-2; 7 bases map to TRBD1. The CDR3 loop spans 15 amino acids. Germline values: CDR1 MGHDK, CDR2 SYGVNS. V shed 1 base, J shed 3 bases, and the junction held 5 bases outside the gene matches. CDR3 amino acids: CASSESGQPYYGYTF. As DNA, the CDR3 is TGTGCCAGCAGTGAATCGGGACAGCCGTACTATGGCTACACCTTC.

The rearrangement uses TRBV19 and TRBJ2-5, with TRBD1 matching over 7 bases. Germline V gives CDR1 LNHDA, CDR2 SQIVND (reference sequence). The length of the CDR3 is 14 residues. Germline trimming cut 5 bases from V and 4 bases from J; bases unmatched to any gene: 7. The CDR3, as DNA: TGTGCCAGTAGTTCTGACAGGGCCTCAGAGACCCAGTACTTC. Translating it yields CASSSDRASETQYF.

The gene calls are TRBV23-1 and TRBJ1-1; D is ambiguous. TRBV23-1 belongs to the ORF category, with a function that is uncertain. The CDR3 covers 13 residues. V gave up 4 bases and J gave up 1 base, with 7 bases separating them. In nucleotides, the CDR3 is TGCGCCAGCAGTCTCACACCGAACACTGAAGCTTTCTTT. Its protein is CASSLTPNTEAFF.

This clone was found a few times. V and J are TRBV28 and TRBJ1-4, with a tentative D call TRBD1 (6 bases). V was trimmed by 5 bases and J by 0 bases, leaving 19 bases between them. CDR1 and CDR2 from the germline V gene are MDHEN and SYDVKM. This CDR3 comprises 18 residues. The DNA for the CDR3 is TGTGCCAGCAGTGAGACAGGCACTTCCTTCGCAACTAATGAAAAACTGTTTTTT. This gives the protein CASSETGTSFATNEKLFF. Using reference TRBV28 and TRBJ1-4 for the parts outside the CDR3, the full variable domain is DVKVTQSSRYLVKRTGEKVFLECVQDMDHENMFWYRQDPGLGLRLIYFSYDVKMKEKGDIPEGYSVSREKKERFSLILESASTNQTSMYLCASSETGTSFATNEKLFFGSGTQLSVL.

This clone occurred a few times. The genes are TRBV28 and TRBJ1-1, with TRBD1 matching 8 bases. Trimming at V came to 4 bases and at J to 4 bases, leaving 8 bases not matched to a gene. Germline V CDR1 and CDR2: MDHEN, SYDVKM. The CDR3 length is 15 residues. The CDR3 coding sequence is TGTGCCAGCAGTTCAATCAGGGGGCGAGGCACTGAAGCTTTCTTT. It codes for CASSSIRGRGTEAFF.

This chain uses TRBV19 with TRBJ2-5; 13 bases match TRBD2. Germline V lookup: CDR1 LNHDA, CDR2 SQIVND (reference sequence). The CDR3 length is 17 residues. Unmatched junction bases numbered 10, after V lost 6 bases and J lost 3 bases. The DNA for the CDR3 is TGTGCCAGTAGGGACCCGAGACTAGCGGGGGGAAAAGAGACCCAGTACTTC. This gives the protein CASRDPRLAGGKETQYF. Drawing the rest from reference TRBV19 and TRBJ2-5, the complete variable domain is DGGITQSPKYLFRKEGQNVTLSCEQNLNHDAMYWYRQDPGQGLRLIYYSQIVNDFQKGDIAEGYSVSREKKESFPLTVTSAQKNPTAFYLCASRDPRLAGGKETQYFGPGTRLLVL.

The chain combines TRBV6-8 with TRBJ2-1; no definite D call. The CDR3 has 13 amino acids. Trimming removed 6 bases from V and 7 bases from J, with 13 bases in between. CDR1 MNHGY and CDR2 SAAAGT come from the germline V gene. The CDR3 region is CASSSALINEQFF. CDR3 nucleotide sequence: TGTGCCAGCAGCTCCGCCCTAATAAATGAGCAGTTCTTC.

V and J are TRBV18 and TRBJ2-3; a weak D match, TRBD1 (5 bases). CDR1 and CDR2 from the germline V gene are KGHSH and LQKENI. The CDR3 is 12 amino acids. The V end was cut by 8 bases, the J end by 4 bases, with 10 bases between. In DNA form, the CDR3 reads TGTGCCAGCCGCGAACAGGCAGATACGCAGTATTTT. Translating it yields CASREQADTQYF. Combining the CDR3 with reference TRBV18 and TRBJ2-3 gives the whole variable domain NAGVMQNPRHLVRRRGQEARLRCSPMKGHSHVYWYRQLPEEGLKFMVYLQKENIIDESGMPKERFSAEFPKEGPSILRIQQVVRGDSAAYFCASREQADTQYFGPGTRLTVL.

This CDR3 is CASSPFGPLSQGATNEKLFF. In nucleotides, the CDR3 is TGTGCCAGCAGTCCTTTCGGTCCCCTTTCACAGGGAGCAACTAATGAAAAACTGTTTTTT. V and J are TRBV28 and TRBJ1-4; D is possibly TRBD1 (6 bases). Germline V CDR1 and CDR2: MDHEN, SYDVKM. V was pared by 5 bases and J by 0 bases, with 25 bases between. The CDR3 extends over 20 amino acids.

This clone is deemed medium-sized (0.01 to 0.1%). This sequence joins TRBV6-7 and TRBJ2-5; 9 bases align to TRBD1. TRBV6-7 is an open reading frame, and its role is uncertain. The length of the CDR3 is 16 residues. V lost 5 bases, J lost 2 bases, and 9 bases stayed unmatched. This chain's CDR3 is CASSEGTGSAQETQYF. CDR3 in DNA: TGTGCCAGCAGTGAAGGGACAGGGTCTGCTCAAGAGACCCAGTACTTC.

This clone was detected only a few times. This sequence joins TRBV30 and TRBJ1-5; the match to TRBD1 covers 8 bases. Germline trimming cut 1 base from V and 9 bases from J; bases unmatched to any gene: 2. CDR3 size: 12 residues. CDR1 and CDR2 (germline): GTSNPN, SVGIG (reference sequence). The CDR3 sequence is CAWSADRGPQHF. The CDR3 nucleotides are TGTGCCTGGAGTGCCGACAGGGGGCCCCAGCATTTT.

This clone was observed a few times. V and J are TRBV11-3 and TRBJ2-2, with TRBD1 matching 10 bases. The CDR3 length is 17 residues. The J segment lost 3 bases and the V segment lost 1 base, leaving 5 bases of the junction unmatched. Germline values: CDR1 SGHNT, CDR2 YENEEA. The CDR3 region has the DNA TGTGCCAGCAGCTTAGGGCGGGGGACAGGGGACACCGGGGAGCTGTTTTTT. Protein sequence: CASSLGRGTGDTGELFF.

The CDR3 is CASSFGRNTEAFF. The CDR3 bases are TGTGCCAGCAGCTTCGGGCGGAACACTGAAGCTTTCTTT. The V and J genes are TRBV7-1 and TRBJ1-1; unclear D gene. TRBV7-1 falls under the ORF class, with uncertain function. The V end lost 4 bases, the J end lost 1 base, and 7 bases lay between the germline ends. The CDR3 is made up of 13 amino acids.

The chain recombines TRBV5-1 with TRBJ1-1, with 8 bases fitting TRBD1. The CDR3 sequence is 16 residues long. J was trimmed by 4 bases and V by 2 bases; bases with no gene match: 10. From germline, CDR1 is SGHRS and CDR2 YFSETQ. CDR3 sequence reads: CASSLWTGQTGTEAFF. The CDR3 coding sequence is TGCGCCAGCAGCTTATGGACAGGGCAAACTGGCACTGAAGCTTTCTTT.

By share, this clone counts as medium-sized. CDR3 bases: TGTGCCAGCAGCGCGGCTGGGGGTAGCGGTCGCTACGAGCAGTACTTC. The encoded protein is CASSAAGGSGRYEQYF. This chain connects TRBV11-3 to TRBJ2-7; D possibly corresponds to TRBD2 (6 bases). The CDR3 is 16 residues long. CDR1 is SGHNT, CDR2 YENEEA, per germline. The ends were cut back, 5 bases at V and 3 bases at J, with 20 bases in the middle.

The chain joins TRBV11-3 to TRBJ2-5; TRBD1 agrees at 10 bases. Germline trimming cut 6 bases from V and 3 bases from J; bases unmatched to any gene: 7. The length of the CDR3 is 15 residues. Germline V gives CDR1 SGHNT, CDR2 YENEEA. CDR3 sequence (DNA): TGTGCCAGCAGTTACTTCGGGACAGGGGAAGAGACCCAGTACTTC. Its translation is CASSYFGTGEETQYF.

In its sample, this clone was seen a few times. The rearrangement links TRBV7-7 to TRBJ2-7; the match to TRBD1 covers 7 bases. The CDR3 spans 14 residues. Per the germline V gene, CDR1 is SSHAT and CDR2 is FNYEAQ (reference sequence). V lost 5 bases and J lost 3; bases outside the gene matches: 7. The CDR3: CASSIRDSFYEQYF. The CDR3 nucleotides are TGTGCCAGCAGCATTCGGGACAGCTTCTACGAGCAGTACTTC.

CDR3 amino acids: CASSEGTVSNQPQHF. The CDR3 DNA reads as TGTGCCAGCAGTGAAGGGACAGTGAGCAATCAGCCCCAGCATTTT. V and J are TRBV25-1 and TRBJ1-5; 7 bases map to TRBD1. The CDR3 runs to 15 residues. Germline V lookup: CDR1 MGHDK, CDR2 SYGVNS. V lost 2 bases to trimming and J lost 1 base; unmatched junction nucleotides: 2.

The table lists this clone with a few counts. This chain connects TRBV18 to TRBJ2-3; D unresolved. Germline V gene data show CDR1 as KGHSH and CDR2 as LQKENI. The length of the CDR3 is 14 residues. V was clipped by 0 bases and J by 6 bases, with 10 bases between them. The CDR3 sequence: CASSPPTTRDTQYF. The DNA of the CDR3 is TGTGCCAGCTCACCACCGACCACGCGGGATACGCAGTATTTT.

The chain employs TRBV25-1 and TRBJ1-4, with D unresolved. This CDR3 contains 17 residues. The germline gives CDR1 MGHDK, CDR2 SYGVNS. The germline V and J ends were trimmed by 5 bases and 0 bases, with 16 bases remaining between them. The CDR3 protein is CASSPPRTAATNEKLFF. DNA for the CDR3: TGTGCCAGCAGTCCCCCCCGGACGGCGGCAACTAATGAAAAACTGTTTTTT.

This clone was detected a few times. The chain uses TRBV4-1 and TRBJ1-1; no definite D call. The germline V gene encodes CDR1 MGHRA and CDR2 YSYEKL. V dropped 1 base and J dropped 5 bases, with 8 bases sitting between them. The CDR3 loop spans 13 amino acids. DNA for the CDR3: TGCGCCAGCAGCCAAGTACTGGGGACTGAAGCTTTCTTT. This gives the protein CASSQVLGTEAFF.

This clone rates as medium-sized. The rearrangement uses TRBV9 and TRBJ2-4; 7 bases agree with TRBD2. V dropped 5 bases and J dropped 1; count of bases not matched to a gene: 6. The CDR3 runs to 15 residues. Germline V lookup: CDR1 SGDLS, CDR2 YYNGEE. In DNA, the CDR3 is TGTGCCAGCAGTGAGAGCGGGGAGGCCAAAAACATTCAGTACTTC. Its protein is CASSESGEAKNIQYF.

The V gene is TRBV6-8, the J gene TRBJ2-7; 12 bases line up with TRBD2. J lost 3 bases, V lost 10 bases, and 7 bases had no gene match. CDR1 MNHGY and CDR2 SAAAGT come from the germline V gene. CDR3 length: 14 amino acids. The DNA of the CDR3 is TGTGCCATCGGAGGGACTAGCGGGTTCTACGAGCAGTACTTC. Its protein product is CAIGGTSGFYEQYF.